This paragraph covers one T cell receptor (beta chain) sequence. Germline V lookup: CDR1 MRHNA, CDR2 SNTAGT. The length of the CDR3 is 18 residues. Unmatched junction bases numbered 12, after V lost 5 bases and J lost 4 bases. These data are taken from a study of blood T cell repertoires in COVID-19. At the level of the study: There were acute and convalescent COVID-19 samples, and they came from the United States, Italy and Spain.

Authors' analysis steps: Amplification from reference gene primers served as the basis for estimated nucleated cell counts. Using immunoSEQ multiplex PCR, the repertoire was profiled, and TCRdb retains in-frame clones only, with some absent. V and J calls and clone size follow that table, whereas D and trimming were derived from the DNA. The data hold roughly 350,000 clones, with around 87% observed a single time. The sequenced sample was peripheral blood. The chain combines TRBV6-4 with TRBJ2-5; 14 bases align to TRBD2. The sequence came from a woman in her forties or fifties with COVID-19, enrolled during active disease. The DNA of the CDR3 is TGTGCCAGCAGTAGATACCGGGGACTAGCGGGAGTGGGAGAGACCCAGTACTTC. Its protein product is CASSRYRGLAGVGETQYF.